The 10 T cell receptor beta chains given below trace back to one sample, sequenced in a study of blood T cell repertoires in COVID-19. Libraries were prepared by immunoSEQ multiplex PCR; TCRdb keeps only in-frame clonotypes and omits some of them. Of over 250,000 clones listed, around 92% are singletons. The source material was peripheral blood. The receptors were gathered from a person under 30 with COVID-19, enrolled during active disease.

The chain has TRBV21-1 and TRBJ2-3; the D call of TRBD1 is as the table states it, not checked on the DNA. TRBV21-1 is a documented pseudogene. The CDR3 spans 18 residues. This CDR3 is CASSKERGIPTSTDTQYF. The CDR3 nucleotides are TGTGCCAGCAGCAAAGAGAGGGGGATTCCAACTAGCACAGATACGCAGTATTTT.

The rearrangement links TRBV28 to TRBJ1-2; a possible D gene is TRBD1 (5 bases). The CDR3 totals 14 residues. V was trimmed by 3 bases and J by 2 bases, leaving 10 bases between them. Germline V CDR1 and CDR2: MDHEN, SYDVKM. Here the CDR3 reads CASSLGGSNYGYTF. DNA of the CDR3: TGTGCCAGCAGTTTGGGGGGGTCCAACTATGGCTACACCTTC.

The table lists this clone with a count of one. The V gene is TRBV4-1, the J gene TRBJ2-1; 12 nucleotides align to TRBD2. V lost 0 bases, J lost 4 bases, and 7 bases stayed unmatched. Germline V lookup: CDR1 MGHRA, CDR2 YSYEKL. This CDR3 region has 18 residues. DNA of the CDR3: TGCGCCAGCAGCCAAGATGCGACTAGCGGGGGAAGGTACAATGAGCAGTTCTTC. Its translation is CASSQDATSGGRYNEQFF.

V is TRBV7-6 and J is TRBJ1-5; D gene ambiguous. Looked up from germline, CDR1 is SGHVS and CDR2 is FNYEAQ. CDR3 length: 15 residues. V lost 6 bases and J lost 0, with 12 bases in between. CDR3 protein: CASREDPYSNQPQHF. The CDR3 DNA sequence: TGTGCCAGCAGGGAGGACCCTTATAGCAATCAGCCCCAGCATTTT.

The chain recombines TRBV6-5 with TRBJ2-1; 10 bases line up with TRBD2. Trimming at V came to 4 bases and at J to 4 bases, leaving 7 bases not matched to a gene. Germline-derived CDR1 and CDR2 are MNHEY and SVGAGI. The CDR3 runs 16 residues. In DNA, the CDR3 is TGTGCCAGCAGTTCCTCCTTAGCGGGAGGATACAATGAGCAGTTCTTC. It specifies CASSSSLAGGYNEQFF.

The chain links TRBV29-1 to TRBJ1-2; D is uncertain. Trimming removed 0 bases at V and 7 bases at J, with 6 bases between. Germline lookup yields CDR1 SQVTM and CDR2 ANQGSEA. The CDR3 contains 11 residues. CDR3 residues: CSVEDLLGYTF. The CDR3 DNA sequence: TGCAGCGTTGAAGATCTTCTTGGCTACACCTTC.

The V and J genes are TRBV7-9 and TRBJ2-5; D perhaps matches TRBD2 (6 bases). V lost 5 bases, J lost 2 bases, and 9 bases lay in between. Germline lookup yields CDR1 SEHNR and CDR2 FQNEAQ (reference sequence). The CDR3 runs 13 residues. Written as DNA, the CDR3 is TGTGCCAGCAGCGGAGGGAGGCAAGAGACCCAGTACTTC. Translated, it gives CASSGGRQETQYF.

The genes are TRBV11-2 and TRBJ1-3, with 9 nucleotides matching TRBD1. The CDR3 consists of 15 residues. The V segment lost 5 bases and the J segment 4 bases; nucleotides outside the gene matches: 6. Germline V gene data show CDR1 as SGHAT and CDR2 as FQNNGV. The CDR3 coding sequence is TGTGCCAGCAGCGCAGGGACAGGGCCCGGAAACACCATATATTTT. Its translation: CASSAGTGPGNTIYF. Supplemented by reference TRBV11-2 and TRBJ1-3, the full variable domain reads EAGVAQSPRYKIIEKRQSVAFWCNPISGHATLYWYQQILGQGPKLLIQFQNNGVVDDSQLPKDRFSAERLKGVDSTLKIQPAKLEDSAVYLCASSAGTGPGNTIYFGEGSWLTVV.

The CDR3 DNA is TGTGCCAGCACCAAGGAGGACTCTGGGGCCAACGTCCTGACTTTC. Translated: CASTKEDSGANVLTF. This chain uses TRBV6-5 with TRBJ2-6; a possible D gene is TRBD2 (5 bases). The V gene's germline CDR1 is MNHEY and CDR2 SVGAGI. Trimming took off 7 bases at V and 0 bases at J, with 10 bases between the two ends. The CDR3 sequence is 15 residues long.

V is TRBV7-2 and J is TRBJ2-7, with D uncertain. Trimming shortened V by 5 bases and J by 3 bases, and 11 bases separated the two germline ends. This CDR3 has 13 amino acids. The germline CDR1 and CDR2 sequences are SGHTA and FQGNSA. The CDR3 loop is CASSPPTGYEQYF. Here the CDR3 DNA reads TGTGCCAGCAGCCCCCCCACGGGCTACGAGCAGTACTTC.